Here is one T cell receptor beta chain with its context. This sample is drawn from a study of blood T cell repertoires in COVID-19. Study-level background: Specimens from acute and convalescent COVID-19 originated in the United States, Italy and Spain. The analysed material was cDNA or gDNA that came from T cells, B-cell-depleted T cells, or PBMCs.

Study processing details: Scientists estimated how many nucleated cells there were by amplifying reference gene primers. Profiling relied on immunoSEQ multiplex PCR, and the TCRdb table lists in-frame clones only, not all of them. V and J calls and clone size are as listed in that table; D and trimming were resolved from the DNA. The repertoire holds roughly 220,000 clones, with roughly 80% as singletons. V was cut by 5 bases and J by 6 bases, with 11 bases left in between. The CDR3 contains 13 residues. Per germline, CDR1 SGHRS and CDR2 YFSETQ. The chain combines TRBV5-1 with TRBJ2-2; D gene uncertain. This sequence was found in a woman aged 60-75 years with acute or convalescent COVID-19. Sequenced sample: peripheral blood. The CDR3: CASRLITAGELFF. In DNA, the CDR3 is TGCGCCAGCAGACTAATCACGGCCGGGGAGCTGTTTTTT.